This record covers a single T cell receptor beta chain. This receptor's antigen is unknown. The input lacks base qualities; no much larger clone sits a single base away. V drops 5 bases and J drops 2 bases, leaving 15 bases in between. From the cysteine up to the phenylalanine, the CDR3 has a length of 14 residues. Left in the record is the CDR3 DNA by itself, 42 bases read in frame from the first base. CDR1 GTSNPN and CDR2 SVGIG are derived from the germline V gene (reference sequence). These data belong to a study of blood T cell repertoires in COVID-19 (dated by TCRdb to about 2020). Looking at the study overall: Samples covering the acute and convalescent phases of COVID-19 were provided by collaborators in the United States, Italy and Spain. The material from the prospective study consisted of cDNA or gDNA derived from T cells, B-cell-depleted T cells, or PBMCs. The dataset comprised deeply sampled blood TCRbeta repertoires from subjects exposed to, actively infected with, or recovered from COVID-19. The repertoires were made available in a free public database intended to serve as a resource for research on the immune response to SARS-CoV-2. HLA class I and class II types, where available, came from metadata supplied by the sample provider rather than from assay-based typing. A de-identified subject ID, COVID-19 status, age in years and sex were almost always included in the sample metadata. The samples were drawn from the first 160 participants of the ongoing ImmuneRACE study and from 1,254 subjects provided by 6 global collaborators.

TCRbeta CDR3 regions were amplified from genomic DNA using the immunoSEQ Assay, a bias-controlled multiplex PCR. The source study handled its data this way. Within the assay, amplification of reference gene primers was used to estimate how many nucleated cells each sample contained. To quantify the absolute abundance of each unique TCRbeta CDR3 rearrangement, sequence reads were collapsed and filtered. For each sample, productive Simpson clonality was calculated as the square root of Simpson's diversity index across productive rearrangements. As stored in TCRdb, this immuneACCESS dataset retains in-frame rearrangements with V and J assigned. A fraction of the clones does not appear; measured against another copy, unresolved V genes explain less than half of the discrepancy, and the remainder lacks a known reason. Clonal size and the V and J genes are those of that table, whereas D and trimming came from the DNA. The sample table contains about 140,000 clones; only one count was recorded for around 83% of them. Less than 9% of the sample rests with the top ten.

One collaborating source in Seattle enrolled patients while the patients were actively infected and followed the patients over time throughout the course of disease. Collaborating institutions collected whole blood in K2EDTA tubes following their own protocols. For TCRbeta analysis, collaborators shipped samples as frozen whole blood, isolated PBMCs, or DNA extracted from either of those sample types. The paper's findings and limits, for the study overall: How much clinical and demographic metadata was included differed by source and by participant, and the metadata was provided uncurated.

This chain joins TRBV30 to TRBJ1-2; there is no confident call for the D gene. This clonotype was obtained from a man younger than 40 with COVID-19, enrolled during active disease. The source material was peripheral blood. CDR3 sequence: CAWGLGQMNYGYTF. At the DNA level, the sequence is TGTGCCTGGGGGCTTGGCCAAATGAACTATGGCTACACCTTC.